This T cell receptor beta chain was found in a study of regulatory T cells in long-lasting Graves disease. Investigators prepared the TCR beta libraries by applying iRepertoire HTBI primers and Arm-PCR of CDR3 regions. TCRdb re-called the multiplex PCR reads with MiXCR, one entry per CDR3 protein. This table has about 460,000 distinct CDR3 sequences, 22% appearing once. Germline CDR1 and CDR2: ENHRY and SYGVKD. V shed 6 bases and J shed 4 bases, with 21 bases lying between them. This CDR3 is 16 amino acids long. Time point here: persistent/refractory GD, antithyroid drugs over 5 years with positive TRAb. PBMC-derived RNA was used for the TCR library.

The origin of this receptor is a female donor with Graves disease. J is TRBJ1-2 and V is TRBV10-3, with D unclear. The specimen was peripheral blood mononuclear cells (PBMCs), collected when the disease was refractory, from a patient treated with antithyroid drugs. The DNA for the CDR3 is TGTGCCATCAGCCTCGCCCGGGAGGGCGGAAGCTATGGCTACACCTTC. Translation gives CAISLAREGGSYGYTF.